Sequencing of this T cell receptor beta chain was carried out in a study of blood T cells in healthy people across ages. A second PCR, run for about 6 to 11 cycles, used a sample-barcoded 5' primer plus a J-beta primer mix. TCRdb reprocessed the 5' RACE reads via MiXCR and lists one record per CDR3 protein. The sample yields around 1,000,000 distinct CDR3 sequences, around two fifths seen once. Isolation recovered at least 6 million PBMCs from every sample. Input material: blood. The source of this sequence is a man aged 18 to 30 in good health.

CDR3 bases: TGCAGTGCTACACCCAGGACAGGGATGCAAAATCAGCCCCAGCATTTT. Its protein is CSATPRTGMQNQPQHF. The chain has TRBV20-1 and TRBJ1-5; 8 bases are a match to TRBD1. Per germline, CDR1 DFQATT and CDR2 SNEGSKA (reference sequence). The V gene end was trimmed by 4 bases and the J gene end by 4 bases; junction bases not matched to a gene: 12. The CDR3 is made up of 16 amino acids.